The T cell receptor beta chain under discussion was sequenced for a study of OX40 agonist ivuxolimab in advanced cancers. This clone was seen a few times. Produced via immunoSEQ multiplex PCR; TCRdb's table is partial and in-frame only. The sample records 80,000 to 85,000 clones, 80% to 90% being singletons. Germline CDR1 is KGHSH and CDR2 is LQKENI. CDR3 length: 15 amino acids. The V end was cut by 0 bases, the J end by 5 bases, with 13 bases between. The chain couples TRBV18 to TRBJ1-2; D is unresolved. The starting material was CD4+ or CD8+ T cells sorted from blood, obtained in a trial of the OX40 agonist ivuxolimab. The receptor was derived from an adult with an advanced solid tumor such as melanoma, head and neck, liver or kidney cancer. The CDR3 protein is CASSPPGRDRYGYTF. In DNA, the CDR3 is TGTGCCAGCTCACCACCGGGTAGGGATCGATATGGCTACACCTTC.